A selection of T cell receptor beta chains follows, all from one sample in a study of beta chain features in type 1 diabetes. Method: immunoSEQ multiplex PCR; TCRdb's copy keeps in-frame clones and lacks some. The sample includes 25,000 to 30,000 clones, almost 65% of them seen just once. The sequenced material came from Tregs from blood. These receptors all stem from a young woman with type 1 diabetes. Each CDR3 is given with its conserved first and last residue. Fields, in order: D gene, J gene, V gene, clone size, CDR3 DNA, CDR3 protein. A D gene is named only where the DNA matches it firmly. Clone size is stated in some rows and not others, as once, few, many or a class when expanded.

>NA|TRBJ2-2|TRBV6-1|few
TGTGCCAGCAGTGAAATTAGCGGGGAGCTGTTTTTT
CASSEISGELFF
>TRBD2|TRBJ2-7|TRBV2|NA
TGTGCCAGCAGTAAGGGACTAGCAACCTACGAGCAGTACTTC
CASSKGLATYEQYF
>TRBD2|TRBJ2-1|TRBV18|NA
TGTGCCAGCTCACCCACTAGCGACCTATACAATGAGCAGTTCTTC
CASSPTSDLYNEQFF
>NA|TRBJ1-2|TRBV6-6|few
TGTGCCAGCACCTACAGCTCCCATGACAGCTATGGCTACACCTTC
CASTYSSHDSYGYTF
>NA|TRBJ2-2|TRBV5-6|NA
TGTGCCAGCAGCCCAGCTCTTTCAGCGAGCTCTTCGGACACCGGGGAGCTGTTTTTT
CASSPALSASSSDTGELFF
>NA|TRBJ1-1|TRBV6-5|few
TGTGCCAGCAGTTACTCGAGTGTTGGCACTGAAGCTTTCTTT
CASSYSSVGTEAFF
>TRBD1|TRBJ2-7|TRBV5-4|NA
TGTGCCAGCAGCTTGCAGGGGGTGCACGAGCAGTACTTC
CASSLQGVHEQYF
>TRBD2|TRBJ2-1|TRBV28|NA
TGTGCCAGCAGTTTAGGGGGAGGGGCCTACAATGAGCAGTTCTTC
CASSLGGGAYNEQFF
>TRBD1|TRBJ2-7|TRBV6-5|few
TGTGCCAGCACCCAGACGGGGACAGGCCTCTCCGAGCAGTACTTC
CASTQTGTGLSEQYF
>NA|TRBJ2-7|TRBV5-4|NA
TGTGCCAGCAGCGAGGGCGGAGACTACGAGCAGTACTTC
CASSEGGDYEQYF
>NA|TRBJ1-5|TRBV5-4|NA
TGTGCCAGCAGCTTGGGAGGGAGGGATCAGCCCCAGCATTTT
CASSLGGRDQPQHF
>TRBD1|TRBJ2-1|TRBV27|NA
TGTGCCAGCAGTGCCCGGACAGGCCTTGGGCAGTTCTTC
CASSARTGLGQFF
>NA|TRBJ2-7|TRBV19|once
TGTGCCAGTAGTATATCCGGACATACACCTTACGAGCAGTACTTC
CASSISGHTPYEQYF
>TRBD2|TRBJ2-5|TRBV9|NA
TGTGCCAGCAGCGTAGACGGGAGGAGTGAGACCCAGTACTTC
CASSVDGRSETQYF